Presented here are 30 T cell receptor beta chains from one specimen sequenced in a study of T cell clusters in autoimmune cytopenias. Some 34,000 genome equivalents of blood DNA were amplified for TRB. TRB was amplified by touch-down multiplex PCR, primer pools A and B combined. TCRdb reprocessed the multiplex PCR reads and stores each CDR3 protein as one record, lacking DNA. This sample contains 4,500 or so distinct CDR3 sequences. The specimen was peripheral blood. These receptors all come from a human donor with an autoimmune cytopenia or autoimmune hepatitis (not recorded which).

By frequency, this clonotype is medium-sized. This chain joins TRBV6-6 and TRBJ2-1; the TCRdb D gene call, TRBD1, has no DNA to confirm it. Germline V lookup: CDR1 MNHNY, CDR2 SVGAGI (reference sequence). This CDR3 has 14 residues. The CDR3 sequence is CASRRDRTYNEQFF.

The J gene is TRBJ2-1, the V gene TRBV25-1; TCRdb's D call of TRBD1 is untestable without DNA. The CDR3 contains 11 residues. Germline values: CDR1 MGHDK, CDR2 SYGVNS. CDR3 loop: CASSVGAPRFF.

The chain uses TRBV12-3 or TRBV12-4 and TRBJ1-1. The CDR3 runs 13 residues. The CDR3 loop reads CASSLSREAEAFF.

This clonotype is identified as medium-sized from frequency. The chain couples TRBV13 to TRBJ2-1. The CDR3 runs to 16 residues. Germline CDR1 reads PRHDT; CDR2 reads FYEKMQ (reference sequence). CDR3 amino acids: CASSLGGLPTYNEQFF.

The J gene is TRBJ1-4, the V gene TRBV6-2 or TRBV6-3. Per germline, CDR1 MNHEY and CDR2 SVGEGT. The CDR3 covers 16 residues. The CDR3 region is CASSSNAGLRDEKLFF.

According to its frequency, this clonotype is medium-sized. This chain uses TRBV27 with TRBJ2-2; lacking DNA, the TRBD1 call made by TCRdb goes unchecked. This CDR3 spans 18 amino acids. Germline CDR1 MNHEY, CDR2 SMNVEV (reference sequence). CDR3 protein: CASSSHGQGFVNTGELFF.

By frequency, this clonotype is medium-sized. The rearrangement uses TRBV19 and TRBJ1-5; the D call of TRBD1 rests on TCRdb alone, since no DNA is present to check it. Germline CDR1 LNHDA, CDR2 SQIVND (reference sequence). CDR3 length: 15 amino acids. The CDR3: CASSIMTGVNQPQHF. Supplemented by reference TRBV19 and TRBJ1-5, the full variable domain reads DGGITQSPKYLFRKEGQNVTLSCEQNLNHDAMYWYRQDPGQGLRLIYYSQIVNDFQKGDIAEGYSVSREKKESFPLTVTSAQKNPTAFYLCASSIMTGVNQPQHFGDGTRLSIL.

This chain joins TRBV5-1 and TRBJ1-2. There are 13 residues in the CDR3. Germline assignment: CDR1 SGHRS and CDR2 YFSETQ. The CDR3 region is CASSLSLDYGYTF.

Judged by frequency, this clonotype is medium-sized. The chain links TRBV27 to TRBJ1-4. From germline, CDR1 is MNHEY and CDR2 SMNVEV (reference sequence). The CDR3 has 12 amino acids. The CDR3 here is CASSPDYVKLFF.

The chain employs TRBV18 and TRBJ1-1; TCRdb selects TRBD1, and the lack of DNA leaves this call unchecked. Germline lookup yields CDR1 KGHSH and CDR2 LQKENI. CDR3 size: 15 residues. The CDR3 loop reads CASSPRQTGNTEAFF.

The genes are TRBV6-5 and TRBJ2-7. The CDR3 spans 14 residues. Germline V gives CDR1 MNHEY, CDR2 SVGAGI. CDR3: CASSYVSDGYEQYF.

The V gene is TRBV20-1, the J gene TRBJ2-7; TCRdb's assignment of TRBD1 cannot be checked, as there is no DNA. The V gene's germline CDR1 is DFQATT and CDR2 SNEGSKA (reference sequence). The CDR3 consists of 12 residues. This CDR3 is CSARDLGQEQYF.

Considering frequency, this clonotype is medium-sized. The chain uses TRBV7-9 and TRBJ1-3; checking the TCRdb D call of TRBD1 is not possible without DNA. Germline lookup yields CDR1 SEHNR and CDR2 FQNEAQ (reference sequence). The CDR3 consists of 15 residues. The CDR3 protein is CASSLAGGRGNTIYF.

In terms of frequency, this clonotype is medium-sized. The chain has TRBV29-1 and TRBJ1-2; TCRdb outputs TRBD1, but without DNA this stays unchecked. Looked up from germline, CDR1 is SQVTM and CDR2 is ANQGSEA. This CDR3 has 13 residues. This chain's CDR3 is CSGGDSKNYGYTF.

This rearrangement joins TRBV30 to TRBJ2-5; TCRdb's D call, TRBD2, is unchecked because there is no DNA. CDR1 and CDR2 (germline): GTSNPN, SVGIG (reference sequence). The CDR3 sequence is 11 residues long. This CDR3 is CAWTGGETQYF.

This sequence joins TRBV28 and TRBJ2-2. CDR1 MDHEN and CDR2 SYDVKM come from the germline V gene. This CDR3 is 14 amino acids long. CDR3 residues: CASRPTLNTGELFF.

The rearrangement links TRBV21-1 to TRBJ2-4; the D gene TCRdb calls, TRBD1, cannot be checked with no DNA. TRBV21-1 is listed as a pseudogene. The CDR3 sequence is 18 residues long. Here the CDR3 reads CASSKAGLRGVAKNIQYF.

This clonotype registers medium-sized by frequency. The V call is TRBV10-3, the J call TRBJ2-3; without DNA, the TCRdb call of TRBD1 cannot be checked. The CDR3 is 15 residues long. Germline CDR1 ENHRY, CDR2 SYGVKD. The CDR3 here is CAISEQGLHTDTQYF.

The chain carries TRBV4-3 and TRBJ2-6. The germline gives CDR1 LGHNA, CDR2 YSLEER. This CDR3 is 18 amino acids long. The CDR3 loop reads CASSQDYVGSAGANVLTF.

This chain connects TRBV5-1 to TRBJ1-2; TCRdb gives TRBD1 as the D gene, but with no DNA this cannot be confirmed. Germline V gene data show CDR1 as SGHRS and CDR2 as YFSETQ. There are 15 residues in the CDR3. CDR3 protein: CASSLGHPTGYGYTF.

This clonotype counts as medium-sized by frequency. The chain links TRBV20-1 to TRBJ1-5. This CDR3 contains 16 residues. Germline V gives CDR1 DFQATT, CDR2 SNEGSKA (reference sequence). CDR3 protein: CSARANRTVSNQPQHF.

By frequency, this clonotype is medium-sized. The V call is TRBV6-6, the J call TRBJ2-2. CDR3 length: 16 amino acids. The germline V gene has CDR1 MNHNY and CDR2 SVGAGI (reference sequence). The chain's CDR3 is CASSYSRRTNTGELFF.

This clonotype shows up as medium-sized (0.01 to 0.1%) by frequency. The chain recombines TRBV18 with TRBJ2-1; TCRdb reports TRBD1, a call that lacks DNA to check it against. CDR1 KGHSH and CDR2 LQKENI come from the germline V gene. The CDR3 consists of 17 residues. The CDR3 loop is CASQPIGQASSYNEQFF.

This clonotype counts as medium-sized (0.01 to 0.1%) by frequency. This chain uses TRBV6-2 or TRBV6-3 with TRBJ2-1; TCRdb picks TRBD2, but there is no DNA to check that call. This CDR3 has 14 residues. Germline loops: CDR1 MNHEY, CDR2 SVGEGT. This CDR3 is CASSYDIIAGEQFF.

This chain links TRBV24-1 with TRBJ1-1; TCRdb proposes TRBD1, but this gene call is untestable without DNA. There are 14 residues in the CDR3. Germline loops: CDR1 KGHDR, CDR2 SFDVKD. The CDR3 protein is CATSDTGPRAEAFF.

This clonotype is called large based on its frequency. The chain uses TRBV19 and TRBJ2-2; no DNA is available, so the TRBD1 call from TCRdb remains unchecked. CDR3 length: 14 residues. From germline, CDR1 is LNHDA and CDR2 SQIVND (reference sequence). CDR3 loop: CASSIRGTTGELFF.

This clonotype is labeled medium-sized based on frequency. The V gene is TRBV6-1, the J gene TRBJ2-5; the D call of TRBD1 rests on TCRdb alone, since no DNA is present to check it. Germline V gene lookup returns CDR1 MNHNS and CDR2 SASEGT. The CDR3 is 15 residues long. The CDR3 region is CASSVDGQWAETQYF.

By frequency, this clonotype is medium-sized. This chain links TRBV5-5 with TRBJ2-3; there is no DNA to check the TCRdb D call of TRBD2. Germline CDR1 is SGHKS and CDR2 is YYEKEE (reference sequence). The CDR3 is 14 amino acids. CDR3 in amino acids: CASSDQVLALGQYF.

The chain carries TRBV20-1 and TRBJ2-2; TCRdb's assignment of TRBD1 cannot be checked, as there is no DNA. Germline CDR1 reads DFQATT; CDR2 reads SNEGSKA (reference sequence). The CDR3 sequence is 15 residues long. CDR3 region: CSARGGTGYTGELFF.

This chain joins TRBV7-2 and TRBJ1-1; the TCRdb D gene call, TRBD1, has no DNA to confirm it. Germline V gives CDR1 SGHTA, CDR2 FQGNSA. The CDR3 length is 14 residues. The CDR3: CASRRQGAGSEAFF.